This section outlines one T cell receptor (beta chain) sequence together with its context. Its antigen is unidentified. These data come from a study of blood T cells in healthy people across ages. Points from the study as a whole: TCR beta diversity was tightly associated with the proportion of naive T cells.

CDR3 length equals 15 residues. Germline V gene lookup returns CDR1 LGHDT and CDR2 YNNKEL (reference sequence). The V and J ends lost 4 bases and 4 bases respectively, with 14 bases between them. Through a sample-barcoded 5' primer and a J-beta primer mix, a second PCR was run for 7 to 11 cycles. TCRdb reanalysed the 5' RACE reads using MiXCR and keeps one entry per CDR3 protein. Of 1.8 million or so distinct CDR3 sequences listed, about two fifths are singletons. Sequencing was done on a sample of blood. This receptor was taken from a human donor in good health. V and J are TRBV3-1 and TRBJ1-5, with a possible D match to TRBD1 (5 bases). CDR3 nucleotide sequence: TGTGCCAGCAGCCTTTCAGGGTTCGGGAATCAGCCCCAGCATTTT. Translation gives CASSLSGFGNQPQHF.